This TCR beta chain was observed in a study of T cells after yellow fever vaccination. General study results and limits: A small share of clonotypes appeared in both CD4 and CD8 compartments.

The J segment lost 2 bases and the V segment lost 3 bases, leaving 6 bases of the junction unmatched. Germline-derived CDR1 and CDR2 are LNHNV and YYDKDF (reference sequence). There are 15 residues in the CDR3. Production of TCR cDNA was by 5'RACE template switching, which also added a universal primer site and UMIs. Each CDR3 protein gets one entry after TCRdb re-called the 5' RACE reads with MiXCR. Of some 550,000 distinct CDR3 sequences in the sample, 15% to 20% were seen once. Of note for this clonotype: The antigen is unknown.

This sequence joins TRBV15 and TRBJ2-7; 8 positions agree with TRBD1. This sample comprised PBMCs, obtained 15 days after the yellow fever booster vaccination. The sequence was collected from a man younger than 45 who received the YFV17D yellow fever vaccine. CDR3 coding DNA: TGTGCCACCAGCAGTCGGGGGACAGGCCCCTACGAGCAGTACTTC. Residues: CATSSRGTGPYEQYF.